The 28 T cell receptor beta chains reported below all come from one sample, sequenced in a study of blood T cell repertoires in COVID-19. The protocol was immunoSEQ multiplex PCR, while the TCRdb copy is restricted to in-frame clones and leaves out a portion. Of about 430,000 clones in the sample, roughly 90% were seen once. Sequencing was done on a sample of PBMCs or T cells enriched from blood (not recorded which). These receptors were obtained from a woman aged 18-29 years who had been exposed to COVID-19.

The genes are TRBV28 and TRBJ1-1; 10 bases are shared with TRBD1. From germline, CDR1 is MDHEN and CDR2 SYDVKM. The CDR3 is made up of 13 amino acids. The junction had 2 bases not matched to a gene; V was cut back by 6 bases and J by 4 bases. The CDR3 region has the DNA TGTGCCAGCAGGGGACAGGGGCTCACTGAAGCTTTCTTT. Protein sequence: CASRGQGLTEAFF.

The rearrangement links TRBV30 to TRBJ2-7; D gene unclear. Trimming stripped 0 bases from V and 0 bases from J, with 9 bases between. This CDR3 spans 14 amino acids. The germline CDR1 and CDR2 sequences are GTSNPN and SVGIG (reference sequence). CDR3 DNA: TGTGCCTGGAGTGTCCCCAGCGTCTCCTACGAGCAGTACTTC. Amino acid sequence: CAWSVPSVSYEQYF. The complete variable domain, with remaining parts taken from reference TRBV30 and TRBJ2-7, reads SQTIHQWPATLVQPVGSPLSLECTVEGTSNPNLYWYRQAAGRGLQLLFYSVGIGQISSEVPQNLSASRPQDRQFILSSKKLLLSDSGFYLCAWSVPSVSYEQYFGPGTRLTVT.

J is TRBJ2-1 and V is TRBV28; unclear D gene. CDR3 length equals 13 residues. Looked up from germline, CDR1 is MDHEN and CDR2 is SYDVKM. Trimming removed 3 bases at V and 6 bases at J, with 9 bases between. The CDR3 loop reads CASSFDLANEQFF. CDR3 nucleotide sequence: TGTGCCAGCAGTTTCGATTTGGCCAATGAGCAGTTCTTC.

This clone was counted between two and nine times. This chain connects TRBV6-2 or TRBV6-3 to TRBJ2-7; TRBD1 is a possible D gene (6 bases). Trimming left V 6 bases short and J 2 bases short, with 11 bases between. The germline gives CDR1 MNHEY, CDR2 SVGEGT. The CDR3 is 13 amino acids. The CDR3, as DNA: TGTGCCAGCAGCTCACAGGGACCCTACGAGCAGTACTTC. Its translation is CASSSQGPYEQYF.

The gene calls are TRBV5-4 and TRBJ1-6, with D perhaps matching TRBD1 (5 bases). The CDR3 covers 14 residues. The germline V and J ends were trimmed by 3 bases and 8 bases, with 12 bases remaining between them. CDR1 SGHNT and CDR2 YYREEE come from the germline V gene (reference sequence). The CDR3 nucleotides read TGTGCCAGCAGCTCAGGGTTTAGGGATTCACCCCTCCACTTT. Protein product: CASSSGFRDSPLHF.

This chain links TRBV5-1 with TRBJ2-2, with 8 positions matching TRBD1. The ends lost 6 bases at V and 5 bases at J; junction bases unmatched: 9. Germline CDR1 SGHRS, CDR2 YFSETQ. The CDR3 loop spans 15 amino acids. The chain's CDR3 is CASILDRAGTGELFF. The CDR3 DNA follows: TGCGCCAGCATTCTGGACAGGGCTGGGACCGGGGAGCTGTTTTTT. Full variable domain (rest looked up from reference TRBV5-1 and TRBJ2-2): KAGVTQTPRYLIKTRGQQVTLSCSPISGHRSVSWYQQTPGQGLQFLFEYFSETQRNKGNFPGRFSGRQFSNSRSEMNVSTLELGDSALYLCASILDRAGTGELFFGEGSRLTVL.

This chain joins TRBV7-9 and TRBJ1-1; 8 positions agree with TRBD1. With V trimmed by 5 bases and J by 7 bases, 3 bases remained unmatched. The CDR3 is 12 residues long. In germline, CDR1 is SEHNR, CDR2 FQNEAQ (reference sequence). The CDR3 protein is CASSPGQGEAFF. The CDR3 region has the DNA TGTGCCAGCAGCCCCGGACAGGGTGAAGCTTTCTTT.

The chain uses TRBV29-1 and TRBJ2-2, with TRBD2 as a possible D gene (5 bases). Between the trimmed V and J ends, which lost 5 bases and 5 bases, there was a span of 9 bases. Germline lookup yields CDR1 SQVTM and CDR2 ANQGSEA. The CDR3 has 12 amino acids. CDR3 in amino acids: CSVRGSTGELFF. The CDR3, as DNA: TGCAGCGTTCGCGGGTCAACCGGGGAGCTGTTTTTT.

The gene calls are TRBV4-1 and TRBJ2-1; D is possibly TRBD2 (7 bases). Per germline, CDR1 MGHRA and CDR2 YSYEKL. The CDR3 has 13 amino acids. Between the trimmed V and J ends, which lost 4 bases and 8 bases, there was a span of 12 bases. CDR3 nucleotides: TGCGCCAGCAGCCCCTCGCGGGGGCATGAGCAGTTCTTC. Protein product: CASSPSRGHEQFF.

This clone was counted between two and nine times. The gene calls are TRBV7-9 and TRBJ1-4; D is unclear. Germline CDR1 SEHNR, CDR2 FQNEAQ (reference sequence). This CDR3 is built from 16 residues. Trimming removed 0 bases at V and 0 bases at J, with 8 bases between. CDR3 amino acids: CASSLASLATNEKLFF. The CDR3 DNA is TGTGCCAGCAGCTTAGCGTCTTTAGCAACTAATGAAAAACTGTTTTTT.

V is TRBV11-3 and J is TRBJ2-3; D possibly corresponds to TRBD2 (6 bases). Deletions cut 4 bases from V and 9 bases from J, with 17 bases between. CDR1 SGHNT and CDR2 YENEEA come from the germline V gene. CDR3 length: 14 amino acids. CDR3 in amino acids: CASSYDPGTQTQYF. As DNA, the CDR3 is TGTGCCAGCAGCTACGACCCCGGGACTCAGACGCAGTATTTT.

The chain links TRBV3-1 (or the pseudogene TRBV3-2) to TRBJ1-5; D remains ambiguous. Trimming pared 1 base from V and 0 bases from J, leaving 13 bases between. This CDR3 has 17 amino acids. CDR1 LGHDT and CDR2 YNNKEL come from the germline V gene (reference sequence). The CDR3 here is CASSQGSRVYSNQPQHF. The CDR3 nucleotides are TGTGCCAGCAGCCAAGGGAGCAGAGTTTATAGCAATCAGCCCCAGCATTTT.

This chain uses TRBV27 with TRBJ2-7, with 8 bases fitting TRBD2. Trimming cost V 5 bases and J 4 bases; bases outside gene matches: 7. CDR1 and CDR2 from the germline V gene are MNHEY and SMNVEV (reference sequence). The CDR3 consists of 14 residues. The CDR3 spells CASSPGAGGYEQYF. CDR3 in DNA: TGTGCCAGCAGTCCTGGGGCGGGAGGTTACGAGCAGTACTTC.

A word on this clone: Other nucleotide sequences in the sample specify the same CDR3. The genes are TRBV19 and TRBJ1-2, with 7 nucleotides matching TRBD1. The CDR3 sequence is 15 residues long. Trimming at V came to 5 bases and at J to 0 bases, leaving 6 bases not matched to a gene. Germline values: CDR1 LNHDA, CDR2 SQIVND (reference sequence). The CDR3 is CASSPRTGANYGYTF. In nucleotides, the CDR3 is TGTGCCAGTAGTCCCAGGACAGGAGCTAACTATGGCTACACCTTC.

The chain couples TRBV6-4 to TRBJ2-3; TRBD2 matches 8 bases. CDR1 MRHNA and CDR2 SNTAGT come from the germline V gene. The CDR3 has 17 residues. V gave up 3 bases and J gave up 2 bases; unmatched junction bases: 10. CDR3 DNA sequence: TGTGCCAGCAGTGAGCGCGGGGGGCCCAAACCCACAGATACGCAGTATTTT. This translates into CASSERGGPKPTDTQYF.

This chain connects TRBV28 to TRBJ2-7; the D gene is possibly TRBD1 (6 bases). CDR1 is MDHEN and CDR2 is SYDVKM in the germline V gene. Deletions cut 8 bases from V and 0 bases from J, with 11 bases between. The CDR3 is 13 amino acids. Here the CDR3 DNA reads TGTGCCAGCGAGGGGGTCTACTCCTACGAGCAGTACTTC. Amino acid sequence: CASEGVYSYEQYF.

The chain recombines TRBV5-5 with TRBJ1-1; perhaps TRBD1 as D (5 bases). Germline-derived CDR1 and CDR2 are SGHKS and YYEKEE (reference sequence). The V and J ends lost 4 bases and 7 bases respectively, with 14 bases between them. The CDR3 runs 13 residues. CDR3 coding DNA: TGTGCCAGCAGCCCGCCAACAGGTCTTGAAGCTTTCTTT. Translating gives CASSPPTGLEAFF. The full variable domain, in which reference TRBV5-5 and TRBJ1-1 provide the parts outside the CDR3, is DAGVTQSPTHLIKTRGQQVTLRCSPISGHKSVSWYQQVLGQGPQFIFQYYEKEERGRGNFPDRFSARQFPNYSSELNVNALLLGDSALYLCASSPPTGLEAFFGQGTRLTVV.

The chain has TRBV27 and TRBJ2-2, with 9 bases matching TRBD2. V gave up 8 bases and J gave up 3 bases; unmatched junction bases: 7. The CDR3 extends over 15 amino acids. Germline V gene data show CDR1 as MNHEY and CDR2 as SMNVEV (reference sequence). The CDR3: CASGSGGGDTGELFF. Here the CDR3 DNA reads TGTGCCAGCGGAAGCGGCGGGGGGGACACCGGGGAGCTGTTTTTT.

This chain uses TRBV25-1 with TRBJ2-7; 11 positions match TRBD2. With V trimmed by 3 bases and J by 2 bases, 3 bases remained unmatched. Germline values: CDR1 MGHDK, CDR2 SYGVNS. This CDR3 has 15 amino acids. This CDR3 reads CASSDGTSGPYEQYF. The CDR3 bases are TGTGCCAGCAGTGACGGGACTAGCGGACCCTACGAGCAGTACTTC.

This chain joins TRBV4-3 and TRBJ1-4, with D perhaps TRBD1 (5 bases). The germline V gene encodes CDR1 LGHNA and CDR2 YSLEER. The CDR3 runs to 16 residues. V shed 0 bases and J shed 3 bases, with 11 bases lying between them. The CDR3 region is CASSQDLGQSNEKLFF. DNA for the CDR3: TGCGCCAGCAGCCAAGATTTGGGGCAGTCTAATGAAAAACTGTTTTTT.

This clone appeared a few times. V and J are TRBV5-4 and TRBJ2-1; 7 bases fit TRBD1. CDR3 length: 16 amino acids. V lost 1 base to trimming and J lost 0 bases; unmatched junction nucleotides: 4. The germline CDR1 and CDR2 sequences are SGHNT and YYREEE (reference sequence). The CDR3 DNA reads TGTGCCAGCAGCTTGACAGGGGTAAGCTCCTACAATGAGCAGTTCTTC. This codes for CASSLTGVSSYNEQFF.

In this sample, this clone turned up once. V and J are TRBV7-2 and TRBJ2-6, with 11 bases aligning to TRBD1. CDR1 SGHTA and CDR2 FQGNSA come from the germline V gene. The V and J ends lost 5 bases and 1 base, in that order; junction bases with no gene match: 7. The CDR3 is 18 residues long. The CDR3 DNA sequence: TGTGCCAGCAGCCCCCGGGACAGGGGGTATTCTGGGGCCAACGTCCTGACTTTC. Translating it yields CASSPRDRGYSGANVLTF.

The chain recombines TRBV12-2 with TRBJ2-1; the D call of TRBD2 is as the table states it, not checked on the DNA. TRBV12-2 constitutes a pseudogene. This CDR3 is 17 amino acids long. CDR3 residues: CASRLTSGSYGYNEQFF. CDR3 DNA sequence: TGTGCAAGTCGCCTGACTAGCGGAAGCTACGGCTACAATGAGCAGTTCTTC.

The chain recombines TRBV4-3 with TRBJ1-5; D is unclear. V lost 0 bases and J lost 4, with 7 bases in between. There are 14 residues in the CDR3. The germline V gene has CDR1 LGHNA and CDR2 YSLEER. The chain's CDR3 is CASSQEWRNQPQHF. DNA for the CDR3: TGCGCCAGCAGCCAAGAATGGCGGAATCAGCCCCAGCATTTT.

This clone was seen only a few times. CDR3: CASSYPRTGGNYGYTF. CDR3 coding DNA: TGTGCCAGCAGTTACCCTAGGACAGGGGGGAACTATGGCTACACCTTC. The J gene is TRBJ1-2, the V gene TRBV6-6; TRBD1 matches 10 bases. Germline V gene data show CDR1 as MNHNY and CDR2 as SVGAGI (reference sequence). Unmatched junction bases numbered 5, after V lost 2 bases and J lost 2 bases. The CDR3 loop spans 16 amino acids.

CDR3 sequence: CASSYSGSYNEQFF. Here the CDR3 DNA reads TGTGCCAGCAGTTACAGCGGCTCCTACAATGAGCAGTTCTTC. The J gene is TRBJ2-1, the V gene TRBV6-6, with a possible D match to TRBD2 (5 bases). The CDR3 runs to 14 residues. CDR1 and CDR2 from the germline V gene are MNHNY and SVGAGI (reference sequence). Trimming removed 2 bases at V and 0 bases at J, with 5 bases between.

The gene calls are TRBV5-4 and TRBJ2-7; D is perhaps TRBD2 (7 bases). Germline assignment: CDR1 SGHNT and CDR2 YYREEE (reference sequence). V was trimmed by 4 bases and J by 3 bases, leaving 20 bases between them. The CDR3 has 16 residues. CDR3 sequence: CASSRVMRGGGYEQYF. CDR3 in DNA: TGTGCCAGCAGCCGGGTGATGAGGGGGGGAGGCTACGAGCAGTACTTC.

The V call is TRBV11-1, the J call TRBJ2-7; D may be TRBD2 (5 bases). The CDR3 consists of 15 residues. The germline V and J ends were trimmed by 1 base and 7 bases, with 17 bases remaining between them. In germline, CDR1 is SGHAT, CDR2 FQDESV (reference sequence). CDR3 nucleotide sequence: TGTGCCAGCAGCTTAGAGTTGGGAGAACCCTGGGAGCAGTACTTC. Its translation: CASSLELGEPWEQYF.